This entry lists 17 T cell receptor beta chains sequenced from one sample in a study of blood T cell repertoires in COVID-19. The data were produced by immunoSEQ multiplex PCR, yet TCRdb's version contains in-frame clones alone and is incomplete. The table lists about 87,000 clones, around 85% of them singletons. The source material was peripheral blood. The receptors stem from a woman of 80 years or more with active or convalescent COVID-19.

The rearrangement links TRBV7-2 to TRBJ2-7; D is uncertain. The V end lost 2 bases, the J end lost 7 bases, and 15 bases lay between the germline ends. In germline, CDR1 is SGHTA, CDR2 FQGNSA. This CDR3 comprises 14 residues. CDR3 nucleotides: TGTGCCAGCAGCTTAAGCTCGGCGGTTCAGGAGCAGTACTTC. Translated, it gives CASSLSSAVQEQYF.

The chain links TRBV9 to TRBJ2-2; D is uncertain. Trimming shortened V by 2 bases and J by 1 base, and 9 bases separated the two germline ends. The CDR3 runs 15 residues. In germline, CDR1 is SGDLS, CDR2 YYNGEE. DNA for the CDR3: TGTGCCAGCAGCGTGTTCGGGTTGAACACCGGGGAGCTGTTTTTT. The encoded protein is CASSVFGLNTGELFF.

The genes are TRBV9 and TRBJ2-5; the match to TRBD1 covers 12 bases. V shed 3 bases, J shed 5 bases, and the junction held 11 bases outside the gene matches. The germline CDR1 and CDR2 sequences are SGDLS and YYNGEE. The CDR3 is 17 residues long. CDR3 in amino acids: CASSGEAGTGGSETQYF. CDR3 in DNA: TGTGCCAGCAGCGGCGAAGCAGGGACAGGGGGCTCTGAGACCCAGTACTTC.

This chain uses TRBV9 with TRBJ2-1; 8 nucleotides align to TRBD1. CDR3 length: 14 amino acids. J lost 6 bases, V lost 0 bases, and 2 bases had no gene match. Germline V CDR1 and CDR2: SGDLS, YYNGEE. DNA of the CDR3: TGTGCCAGCAGCGTAGGGACAGGGATCAATGAGCAGTTCTTC. Amino acid sequence: CASSVGTGINEQFF.

The CDR3 is CASSPNPTRTLIYGYTF. CDR3 DNA sequence: TGTGCCAGCAGTCCAAACCCAACTCGGACACTTATCTATGGCTACACCTTC. The V call is TRBV27, the J call TRBJ1-2, with D tentatively TRBD1 (5 bases). CDR3 length equals 17 residues. Trimming removed 5 bases at V and 4 bases at J, with 23 bases between. The V gene's germline CDR1 is MNHEY and CDR2 SMNVEV (reference sequence).

The genes are TRBV28 and TRBJ1-5; 9 positions match TRBD1. Germline CDR1 reads MDHEN; CDR2 reads SYDVKM. V shed 5 bases, J shed 4 bases, and the junction held 9 bases outside the gene matches. The CDR3 covers 16 residues. CDR3 sequence reads: CASSVPGQGRNQPQHF. CDR3 sequence (DNA): TGTGCCAGCAGTGTACCGGGACAGGGTAGGAATCAGCCCCAGCATTTT.

This chain links TRBV28 with TRBJ2-3; D is uncertain. V was clipped by 5 bases and J by 7 bases, with 13 bases between them. Germline CDR1 reads MDHEN; CDR2 reads SYDVKM. The CDR3 is made up of 13 amino acids. The CDR3 nucleotides are TGTGCCAGCAGTACCACTCCTAGATATACGCAGTATTTT. Translation: CASSTTPRYTQYF.

V and J are TRBV28 and TRBJ2-3; 7 positions match TRBD2. Germline V CDR1 and CDR2: MDHEN, SYDVKM. The CDR3 contains 14 residues. J gave up 3 bases and V 10 bases, and 10 bases lay outside the gene matches. The CDR3, as DNA: TGTGCCACCACACGGGGGGATGGTACAGATACGCAGTATTTT. It codes for CATTRGDGTDTQYF.

This clone was detected once. The chain carries TRBV6-5 and TRBJ2-5, with 8 bases identical to TRBD1. CDR1 and CDR2 from the germline V gene are MNHEY and SVGAGI. The CDR3 has 14 residues. Germline trimming cut 6 bases from V and 2 bases from J; bases unmatched to any gene: 5. The CDR3 sequence: CASRGTGVQETQYF. The CDR3 DNA is TGTGCCAGCAGGGGGACAGGAGTACAAGAGACCCAGTACTTC.

This chain uses TRBV5-4 with TRBJ1-2, with 10 nucleotides matching TRBD1. There are 15 residues in the CDR3. Germline values: CDR1 SGHNT, CDR2 YYREEE (reference sequence). V lost 6 bases, J lost 2 bases, and 7 bases stayed unmatched. CDR3 nucleotides: TGTGCCAGCACCCTGGGACAGGGGTTGAACTATGGCTACACCTTC. Amino acid sequence: CASTLGQGLNYGYTF.

The V and J genes are TRBV5-4 and TRBJ2-3; 7 bases are a match to TRBD2. V was pared by 4 bases and J by 4 bases, with 9 bases of the junction left unmatched. This CDR3 is built from 15 residues. Germline CDR1 is SGHNT and CDR2 is YYREEE (reference sequence). For the CDR3, the DNA is TGTGCCAGCAGCGTGGGACTAACGGGTTCAGATACGCAGTATTTT. It encodes CASSVGLTGSDTQYF. Variable domain in full (rest from reference TRBV5-4 and TRBJ2-3): ETGVTQSPTHLIKTRGQQVTLRCSSQSGHNTVSWYQQALGQGPQFIFQYYREEENGRGNFPPRFSGLQFPNYSSELNVNALELDDSALYLCASSVGLTGSDTQYFGPGTRLTVL.

V gene TRBV28 combines with J gene TRBJ2-5, with 9 bases identical to TRBD2. CDR1 and CDR2 from the germline V gene are MDHEN and SYDVKM. This CDR3 has 13 residues. Trimming took 8 bases from V and 3 from J; bases not matched to a gene: 4. The CDR3 region has the DNA TGTGCCAGCGACGCGGGAGGGGAAGAGACCCAGTACTTC. As protein: CASDAGGEETQYF.

V is TRBV5-5 and J is TRBJ2-3, with 7 bases aligning to TRBD2. The length of the CDR3 is 16 residues. Trimming cost V 3 bases and J 5 bases; bases outside gene matches: 12. In germline, CDR1 is SGHKS, CDR2 YYEKEE (reference sequence). This CDR3 is CASSSIRTGGGDTQYF. DNA for the CDR3: TGTGCCAGCAGCTCAATCCGAACGGGGGGAGGAGATACGCAGTATTTT. Filled out from reference TRBV5-5 and TRBJ2-3, the complete variable domain reads DAGVTQSPTHLIKTRGQQVTLRCSPISGHKSVSWYQQVLGQGPQFIFQYYEKEERGRGNFPDRFSARQFPNYSSELNVNALLLGDSALYLCASSSIRTGGGDTQYFGPGTRLTVL.

This clone appeared once. Here the CDR3 DNA reads TGTGCCAGTAGCCGCAGCACAGGGGGCTCTGGAAACACCATATATTTT. It specifies CASSRSTGGSGNTIYF. The rearrangement links TRBV19 to TRBJ1-3; 8 bases match TRBD1. Germline assignment: CDR1 LNHDA and CDR2 SQIVND (reference sequence). V lost 6 bases to trimming and J lost 0 bases; unmatched junction nucleotides: 7. CDR3 size: 16 residues.

The chain couples TRBV24-1 to TRBJ1-2, with a tentative D call TRBD1 (5 bases). Germline V lookup: CDR1 KGHDR, CDR2 SFDVKD. V lost 6 bases and J 2 bases, leaving 9 bases between the germline ends. The CDR3 runs to 13 residues. The CDR3 sequence is CATSMGQNYGYTF. DNA of the CDR3: TGTGCCACCAGTATGGGGCAGAACTATGGCTACACCTTC.

The CDR3 DNA follows: TGTGCCAGCAGCTTGGCCCTTCCCTCCGATGAGCAGTTCTTC. The encoded protein is CASSLALPSDEQFF. This chain connects TRBV5-6 to TRBJ2-1, with D uncertain. The CDR3 contains 14 residues. Germline CDR1 SGHDT, CDR2 YYEEEE. Trimming shortened V by 0 bases and J by 8 bases, and 12 bases separated the two germline ends.

V is TRBV12-3 or TRBV12-4 and J is TRBJ1-5; tentative D call: TRBD1 (5 bases). This CDR3 contains 13 residues. V dropped 7 bases and J dropped 5 bases, with 12 bases sitting between them. The CDR3 loop is CASTLTRDQPQHF. Written as DNA, the CDR3 is TGTGCCAGCACCTTGACCAGGGATCAGCCCCAGCATTTT.